This TCR beta chain was obtained from a study of sequential checkpoint blockade in melanoma. The wider study: Patients were randomized 1:1 to nivolumab-then-ipilimumab or ipilimumab-then-nivolumab first-line. Under 25 patients had matched tumor biopsies before treatment and at week 13 after nivolumab or ipilimumab alone.

A word on this clone: What it recognizes is unknown.

Documented treatment: randomized to nivolumab then ipilimumab (arm A) or the reverse (arm B). Study results and caveats: In arm A, pretreatment tumor clonality was associated with response. Mutational load did not correlate with tumor T-cell fraction or clonality.

Sequenced by immunoSEQ multiplex PCR; TCRdb stores in-frame clones only, minus some. The table includes some 5,000 clones, roughly 18% detected once. Between the trimmed V and J ends, which lost 10 bases and 5 bases, there was a span of 10 bases. The length of the CDR3 is 11 residues. Germline CDR1 is LNHDA and CDR2 is SQIVND (reference sequence). Sample: tumor tissue (inferred from file names), taken from a patient given nivolumab and ipilimumab in sequence. The receptor was derived from a human donor with melanoma. The rearrangement joins TRBV19 to TRBJ2-3; D is ambiguous. The CDR3 DNA is TGTGCCACCGGATTTCTAGATACGCAGTATTTT. Translating gives CATGFLDTQYF.